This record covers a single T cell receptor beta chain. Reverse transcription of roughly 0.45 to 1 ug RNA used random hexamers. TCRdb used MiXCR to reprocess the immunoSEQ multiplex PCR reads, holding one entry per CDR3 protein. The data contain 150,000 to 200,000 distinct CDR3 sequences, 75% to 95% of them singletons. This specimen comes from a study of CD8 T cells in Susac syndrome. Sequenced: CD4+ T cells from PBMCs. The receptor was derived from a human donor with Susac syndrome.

The CDR3 protein is CASSQVGSSDTEAFF. CDR3 coding DNA: TGTGCCAGCAGCCAAGTAGGCAGCTCTGACACTGAAGCTTTCTTT. This chain joins TRBV3-1 and TRBJ1-1; D gene unclear. This CDR3 has 15 residues. Germline V gene sequence: CDR1 LGHDT, CDR2 YNNKEL (reference sequence). V gave up 1 base and J gave up 3 bases, with 12 bases separating them.